Below are 20 T cell receptor beta chains sequenced from a single sample in a study of metastatic and nonmetastatic thyroid tumors. TCRdb re-called the PCR reads through MiXCR. Of about 21,000 clones in the sample, 35% to 40% are singletons; the top ten hold roughly 25%. Ahead of thyroid surgery, no patient had received treatment of any kind. The source material was tumor tissue. These receptor sequences come from a female donor with papillary thyroid cancer or a benign thyroid nodule (not recorded which). Some clones in this sample may be carry-over from other donors' samples.

CDR3 sequence (DNA): TGCGCCAGCAGGCCAACTAGCGGTCAAGAGACCCAGTACTTC. Translation: CASRPTSGQETQYF. J is TRBJ2-5 and V is TRBV5-1; 8 bases map to TRBD2. The CDR3 totals 14 residues. Germline V gene sequence: CDR1 SGHRS, CDR2 YFSETQ. V shed 5 bases and J 2 bases; nucleotides not matched to a gene: 5. Using reference TRBV5-1 and TRBJ2-5 for the parts outside the CDR3, the full variable domain is KAGVTQTPRYLIKTRGQQVTLSCSPISGHRSVSWYQQTPGQGLQFLFEYFSETQRNKGNFPGRFSGRQFSNSRSEMNVSTLELGDSALYLCASRPTSGQETQYFGPGTRLLVL.

A remark on this clone: One end of the junction does not line up with germline, which may come from a read error. J is TRBJ1-2 and V is TRBV30; weak D call: TRBD1 (6 bases). Looked up from germline, CDR1 is GTSNPN and CDR2 is SVGIG (reference sequence). The CDR3 runs to 15 residues. The CDR3 region has the DNA TGTGCCTGGAGTCGATCAGGGGCGGGGAACTATGTCTACACCTTC. The encoded protein is CAWSRSGAGNYVYTF. Complete variable domain (other parts from reference TRBV30 and TRBJ1-2): SQTIHQWPATLVQPVGSPLSLECTVEGTSNPNLYWYRQAAGRGLQLLFYSVGIGQISSEVPQNLSASRPQDRQFILSSKKLLLSDSGFYLCAWSRSGAGNYVYTFGSGTRLTVV.

This clone was observed a handful of times. This chain links TRBV12-3 or TRBV12-4 with TRBJ2-3; TRBD2 matches 7 bases. The CDR3 consists of 16 residues. After removal of 2 bases from V and 4 bases from J, the junction contained 9 bases not matched to a gene. The CDR3 spells CASSLFGGRDSDTQYF. For the CDR3, the DNA is TGTGCCAGCAGTTTATTCGGGGGGAGGGACTCAGATACGCAGTATTTT.

This clone was observed a handful of times. The rearrangement links TRBV12-3 or TRBV12-4 to TRBJ1-6, with D uncertain. Deletions cut 6 bases from V and 8 bases from J, with 14 bases between. There are 14 residues in the CDR3. CDR3 in DNA: TGTGCCAGCAGCCCAGTGGGGTGGGATTCACCCCTCCACTTT. Protein product: CASSPVGWDSPLHF.

This clone was seen a few times. The chain is built from TRBV12-3 or TRBV12-4 and TRBJ2-3; the D is unclear. CDR3 size: 13 residues. V was cut by 1 base and J by 4 bases, with 6 bases left in between. The CDR3 reads CASSLGISDTQYF. DNA of the CDR3: TGTGCCAGCAGTTTAGGAATATCAGATACGCAGTATTTT.

The chain uses TRBV5-1 and TRBJ2-2; the match to TRBD1 covers 11 bases. The length of the CDR3 is 17 residues. Germline V lookup: CDR1 SGHRS, CDR2 YFSETQ. V was pared by 0 bases and J by 5 bases, with 6 bases of the junction left unmatched. The CDR3 nucleotides read TGCGCCAGCAGCTTGGAAGGACAGGGGGCGGTTACCGGGGAGCTGTTTTTT. It specifies CASSLEGQGAVTGELFF. The variable domain in full, completed from reference TRBV5-1 and TRBJ2-2, reads KAGVTQTPRYLIKTRGQQVTLSCSPISGHRSVSWYQQTPGQGLQFLFEYFSETQRNKGNFPGRFSGRQFSNSRSEMNVSTLELGDSALYLCASSLEGQGAVTGELFFGEGSRLTVL.

This clone has more than one count but fewer than ten. CDR3 DNA: TGTGCCAGCAGTGTCGGGACAGGGGGCATCTATGGCTACACCTTC. Translation gives CASSVGTGGIYGYTF. The chain joins TRBV28 to TRBJ1-2, with 12 bases aligning to TRBD1. Germline V gene sequence: CDR1 MDHEN, CDR2 SYDVKM. This CDR3 comprises 15 residues. V dropped 5 bases and J dropped 4; count of bases not matched to a gene: 5.

The chain couples TRBV5-1 to TRBJ2-2; D not certain. This CDR3 is built from 11 residues. Germline V gene lookup returns CDR1 SGHRS and CDR2 YFSETQ. V was pared by 6 bases and J by 5 bases, with 5 bases between. The DNA of the CDR3 is TGCGCCAGCATTGGAACCGGGGAGCTGTTTTTT. As protein: CASIGTGELFF.

This chain connects TRBV6-5 to TRBJ2-5; 8 bases align to TRBD1. CDR1 and CDR2 (germline): MNHEY, SVGAGI. CDR3 length: 16 amino acids. V lost 0 bases, J lost 5 bases, and 8 bases stayed unmatched. CDR3 protein: CASSYSSAGGFETQYF. CDR3 nucleotide sequence: TGTGCCAGCAGTTACTCGTCGGCAGGGGGCTTTGAGACCCAGTACTTC.

This clone was counted only a few times. V usage is TRBV6-1 and J usage is TRBJ2-3; D not certain. CDR1 is MNHNS, CDR2 SASEGT, per germline. V shed 2 bases and J shed 2 bases, with 11 bases lying between them. The CDR3 has 15 amino acids. This chain's CDR3 is CASSEQPGATDTQYF. Here the CDR3 DNA reads TGTGCCAGCAGTGAACAACCGGGTGCCACAGATACGCAGTATTTT.

In this sample, this clone turned up a few times. The chain has TRBV14 and TRBJ2-1, with D maybe TRBD2 (6 bases). Germline CDR1 and CDR2: SGHDN and FVKESK. The CDR3 extends over 16 amino acids. Trimming removed 5 bases from V and 0 bases from J, with 14 bases in between. The CDR3 here is CASSDMGGVSYNEQFF. CDR3 coding DNA: TGTGCCAGCAGCGACATGGGGGGAGTCTCCTACAATGAGCAGTTCTTC.

This chain links TRBV6-2 or TRBV6-3 with TRBJ2-7; 8 nucleotides line up with TRBD1. This CDR3 has 15 amino acids. CDR1 is MNHEY, CDR2 SVGEGT, per germline. The V gene end was trimmed by 6 bases and the J gene end by 0 bases; junction bases not matched to a gene: 7. This CDR3 reads CASSKRQGPSYEQYF. CDR3 coding DNA: TGTGCCAGCAGCAAACGACAGGGGCCCTCCTACGAGCAGTACTTC.

This clone was detected a few times. This chain connects TRBV6-1 to TRBJ2-3; TRBD2 matches 7 bases. Looked up from germline, CDR1 is MNHNS and CDR2 is SASEGT. The CDR3 contains 13 residues. Losses at the gene ends were 10 bases for V and 3 bases for J; bases not matched to a gene: 7. The CDR3 DNA is TGTGCCACCGCTGCGGGAGTGACAGATACGCAGTATTTT. Protein: CATAAGVTDTQYF.

This chain connects TRBV6-5 to TRBJ1-1, with no clear D. This CDR3 is built from 13 residues. The germline V gene encodes CDR1 MNHEY and CDR2 SVGAGI. Trimming cost V 0 bases and J 3 bases, with 5 bases left between them. For the CDR3, the DNA is TGTGCCAGCAGTTACTCGGTGGACACTGAAGCTTTCTTT. It is translated as CASSYSVDTEAFF.

This chain connects TRBV12-3 or TRBV12-4 to TRBJ1-6; D possibly corresponds to TRBD1 (6 bases). This CDR3 is 15 amino acids long. V was clipped by 1 base and J by 9 bases, with 13 bases between them. In DNA, the CDR3 is TGTGCCAGCAGTTTAGATCAGGGGATAATTTCACCCCTCCACTTT. Protein product: CASSLDQGIISPLHF.

The chain links TRBV6-1 to TRBJ1-1, with a weak D call TRBD1 (5 bases). The CDR3 runs to 15 residues. V lost 10 bases, J lost 3 bases, and 21 bases lay in between. Germline CDR1 and CDR2: MNHNS and SASEGT. CDR3 nucleotides: TGTGCCACCAAAATGGGGGGTGGGACGTACACTGAAGCTTTCTTT. Its translation is CATKMGGGTYTEAFF.

This clone showed up just a few times. V gene TRBV6-4 combines with J gene TRBJ2-1; 7 bases line up with TRBD2. J was trimmed by 8 bases and V by 3 bases; bases with no gene match: 7. Germline V gives CDR1 MRHNA, CDR2 SNTAGT. The length of the CDR3 is 14 residues. The CDR3 DNA is TGTGCCAGCAGTGAGGCTGGGGGGGTAGATGAGCAGTTCTTC. Translation gives CASSEAGGVDEQFF.

CDR3 in amino acids: CASSHRSDSGNTIYF. CDR3 nucleotides: TGTGCCAGCAGCCACAGGTCCGACTCTGGAAACACCATATATTTT. V usage is TRBV7-6 and J usage is TRBJ1-3; D possibly corresponds to TRBD1 (5 bases). CDR1 and CDR2 from the germline V gene are SGHVS and FNYEAQ. This CDR3 comprises 15 residues. The V gene lost 5 bases and the J gene lost 0 bases, with 11 bases spanning the gap.

This clone was counted only a few times. Within the sample, other DNA sequences also encode this same CDR3. V is TRBV20-1 and J is TRBJ2-7, with a weak D call TRBD1 (6 bases). V lost 0 bases and J lost 2, with 17 bases in between. Germline V CDR1 and CDR2: DFQATT, SNEGSKA (reference sequence). This CDR3 region has 16 residues. CDR3 loop: CSARDVRQGLTYEQYF. CDR3 coding DNA: TGCAGTGCTAGAGATGTGAGGCAGGGGCTTACCTACGAGCAGTACTTC.

The chain joins TRBV10-3 to TRBJ1-5; D may be TRBD1 (5 bases). The CDR3 consists of 14 residues. The germline V and J ends were trimmed by 10 bases and 0 bases, with 13 bases remaining between them. The germline CDR1 and CDR2 sequences are ENHRY and SYGVKD. The CDR3 nucleotides read TGTGCCAGCTCTACGGGGGATAGCAATCAGCCCCAGCATTTT. Its protein is CASSTGDSNQPQHF.